This record looks at one TCR beta chain sequence and its context. Exclusions: uncontrolled infection, other autoimmune disease, pregnancy, lactation. The data belong to a study of T cells in Graves' hyperthyroidism and ophthalmopathy. Amplified TCR beta CDR3 regions came from RNA transcripts. When the TCR CDR3 underwent first-round RT-PCR, the HTBI primer set was used. TCRdb ran MiXCR on the multiplex PCR reads and lists one entry per CDR3 protein. The top ten clones hold roughly 16% of a sample with roughly 720,000 distinct CDR3 sequences, roughly 17% of them seen once. The source of this sequence is a man aged 50 to 59 with Graves' hyperthyroidism. Material: blood.

CDR3 bases: TGCGCCAGCAGCTTTAGCGGGAGGGCCCCCTACAATGAGCAGTTCTTC. Encoded protein: CASSFSGRAPYNEQFF. The genes are TRBV5-1 and TRBJ2-1; 11 bases match TRBD2. CDR3 size: 16 residues. With 2 bases clipped from V and 2 bases from J, the junction kept 3 bases outside the gene matches. Germline V CDR1 and CDR2: SGHRS, YFSETQ.